Many counts were recorded for the clone carrying this T cell receptor beta chain. Its antigen is unidentified. TCRdb passed the RT-PCR reads through MiXCR, listing each CDR3 protein once. Of 300,000 to 350,000 distinct CDR3 sequences in the sample, around a fifth were seen once. The source of the sample is a study of response to subunit inactivated influenza vaccine. General study results and limits: Researchers suggested that each seasonal influenza vaccination recruits few new T cells.

V was shortened by 10 bases and J by 0 bases, with 16 bases between the two germline ends. CDR3 length equals 15 residues. This chain connects TRBV12-3 or TRBV12-4 to TRBJ1-3, with D perhaps TRBD1 (6 bases). Material: PBMCs from blood, obtained roughly 20 months after vaccination. The TCR originated in a man aged 50-75 years who received an inactivated influenza vaccine. CDR3 protein: CATSPGHSSGNTIYF. As DNA, the CDR3 is TGTGCCACCTCCCCGGGACATAGCTCTGGAAACACCATATATTTT.